One sample yielded the 10 T cell receptor beta chains listed below, sequenced in a study of blood T cell repertoires in COVID-19. This table comes from immunoSEQ multiplex PCR, and its TCRdb copy is limited to in-frame clones, with some not included. This table holds 60,000 to 80,000 clones, 88% found once. Sequencing input: peripheral blood. These TCRs come from a human donor in a cohort sampled during active COVID-19.

A remark on this clone: An end of the junction does not agree with germline; a read error may underlie this. The chain uses TRBV6-6 and TRBJ1-1, with a possible D match to TRBD1 (6 bases). This CDR3 spans 20 amino acids. In germline, CDR1 is MNHNY, CDR2 SVGAGI (reference sequence). CDR3 in DNA: TGTGCCAGCAGTCCAATTCCAGGGGCAGCCTCTATAACCCTGAAGACTGAAGCTTTCTTT. It specifies CASSPIPGAASITLKTEAFF.

This chain joins TRBV13 and TRBJ2-7, with TRBD1 matching 8 bases. V was clipped by 5 bases and J by 0 bases; unmatched bases: 6. The CDR3 totals 15 residues. Germline assignment: CDR1 PRHDT and CDR2 FYEKMQ (reference sequence). Here the CDR3 DNA reads TGTGCCAGCAGCCCGAACGGACAGGGCTCCTACGAGCAGTACTTC. Amino acid sequence: CASSPNGQGSYEQYF. Using reference TRBV13 and TRBJ2-7 for the parts outside the CDR3, the full variable domain is AAGVIQSPRHLIKEKRETATLKCYPIPRHDTVYWYQQGPGQDPQFLISFYEKMQSDKGSIPDRFSAQQFSDYHSELNMSSLELGDSALYFCASSPNGQGSYEQYFGPGTRLTVT.

V and J are TRBV6-2 or TRBV6-3 and TRBJ2-7, with a possible D match to TRBD2 (6 bases). V lost 0 bases to trimming and J lost 1 base, with 10 bases between them. There are 15 residues in the CDR3. Germline assignment: CDR1 MNHEY and CDR2 SVGEGT. CDR3 sequence reads: CASSYSAGSSYEQYF. The CDR3 DNA reads as TGTGCCAGCAGTTACTCCGCGGGATCGTCCTACGAGCAGTACTTC.

The chain links TRBV29-1 to TRBJ2-5; D is unresolved. The CDR3 contains 13 residues. Germline CDR1 reads SQVTM; CDR2 reads ANQGSEA. V lost 6 bases, J lost 4 bases, and 15 bases lay in between. CDR3 protein: CSVFRSTPETQYF. CDR3 in DNA: TGCAGCGTCTTCAGGTCTACACCAGAGACCCAGTACTTC. The complete variable domain, with remaining parts taken from reference TRBV29-1 and TRBJ2-5, reads SAVISQKPSRDICQRGTSLTIQCQVDSQVTMMFWYRQQPGQSLTLIATANQGSEATYESGFVIDKFPISRPNLTFSTLTVSNMSPEDSSIYLCSVFRSTPETQYFGPGTRLLVL.

In DNA form, the CDR3 reads TGTGCCAGCAGCTTCGCACATAACTATGGCTACACCTTC. Residues: CASSFAHNYGYTF. The chain carries TRBV11-1 and TRBJ1-2, with unresolved D. The CDR3 has 13 residues. The germline gives CDR1 SGHAT, CDR2 FQDESV (reference sequence). Trimming left V 3 bases short and J 1 base short, with 6 bases between. The full variable domain, completed using reference TRBV11-1 and TRBJ1-2, is EAEVAQSPRYKITEKSQAVAFWCDPISGHATLYWYRQILGQGPELLVQFQDESVVDDSQLPKDRFSAERLKGVDSTLKIQPAELGDSAMYLCASSFAHNYGYTFGSGTRLTVV.

This chain joins TRBV29-1 and TRBJ2-3, with 12 bases matching TRBD1. The CDR3 sequence is 15 residues long. The germline CDR1 and CDR2 sequences are SQVTM and ANQGSEA. The V segment lost 3 bases and the J segment 3 bases; nucleotides outside the gene matches: 4. In DNA, the CDR3 is TGCAGCGTTGACGGGACAGGGGGCTTTACAGATACGCAGTATTTT. Its protein is CSVDGTGGFTDTQYF.

In this sample, this clone turned up a few times. This chain connects TRBV21-1 to TRBJ2-7; the table assigns TRBD1, which was not confirmed against the DNA. TRBV21-1 represents a pseudogene. The CDR3 loop spans 14 amino acids. This CDR3 reads CASSPRGLIYEQYF. As DNA, the CDR3 is TGTGCCAGCAGCCCCAGGGGCCTTATCTACGAGCAGTACTTC.

The rearrangement uses TRBV13 and TRBJ2-5; TRBD2 aligns across 7 bases. V gave up 2 bases and J gave up 0 bases; unmatched junction bases: 12. The CDR3 is made up of 18 amino acids. Germline CDR1 is PRHDT and CDR2 is FYEKMQ (reference sequence). Written as DNA, the CDR3 is TGTGCCAGCAGCTTAAAGGGCTCGGTAGCGGGTTACCAAGAGACCCAGTACTTC. The encoded protein is CASSLKGSVAGYQETQYF.

V gene TRBV19 combines with J gene TRBJ2-7; D might be TRBD2 (6 bases). Germline CDR1 is LNHDA and CDR2 is SQIVND (reference sequence). CDR3 length: 12 amino acids. V was clipped by 5 bases and J by 9 bases, with 14 bases between them. The CDR3 here is CASSSGLEGQYF. For the CDR3, the DNA is TGTGCCAGTAGTTCGGGACTGGAGGGGCAGTACTTC.

The rearrangement uses TRBV7-8 and TRBJ2-7, with D perhaps matching TRBD1 (7 bases). V dropped 1 base and J dropped 5 bases, with 21 bases sitting between them. The germline gives CDR1 SGHVS, CDR2 FQNEAQ. This CDR3 has 17 amino acids. In DNA form, the CDR3 reads TGTGCCAGCAGCTTAGTCCCTAAGACAGGGAGGTACAACGAGCAGTACTTC. It is translated as CASSLVPKTGRYNEQYF. The full variable domain, in which reference TRBV7-8 and TRBJ2-7 provide the parts outside the CDR3, is GAGVSQSPRYKVAKRGQDVALRCDPISGHVSLFWYQQALGQGPEFLTYFQNEAQLDKSGLPSDRFFAERPEGSVSTLKIQRTQQEDSAVYLCASSLVPKTGRYNEQYFGPGTRLTVT.